What follows are 25 T cell receptor beta chains derived from one specimen sequenced in a study of T cell responses to AZD1222 COVID-19 vaccine. Sequenced by immunoSEQ multiplex PCR; TCRdb stores in-frame clones only, minus some. The sample records nearly 110,000 clones, around nine tenths being singletons. The input for sequencing was peripheral blood, taken on day 0 of AZD1222 vaccination. These receptors originate from an adult in good health.

The chain carries TRBV2 and TRBJ2-1; TRBD2 aligns across 10 bases. Germline V gene lookup returns CDR1 SNHLY and CDR2 FYNNEI. The CDR3 has 15 amino acids. The V and J ends lost 2 bases and 10 bases, in that order; junction bases with no gene match: 8. The CDR3 spells CASSERGGLAIEQFF. CDR3 nucleotide sequence: TGTGCCAGCAGTGAACGGGGGGGACTAGCGATCGAGCAGTTCTTC.

The chain uses TRBV4-3 and TRBJ1-3; D unclear. In germline, CDR1 is LGHNA, CDR2 YSLEER. The V end was cut by 1 base, the J end by 0 bases, with 13 bases between. This CDR3 comprises 17 residues. CDR3 in DNA: TGCGCCAGCAGCCAAGGGTCCGGGCGAAGCTCTGGAAACACCATATATTTT. Translation: CASSQGSGRSSGNTIYF.

The chain recombines TRBV7-8 with TRBJ2-7; the match to TRBD2 covers 13 bases. CDR3 length equals 16 residues. Germline CDR1 is SGHVS and CDR2 is FQNEAQ. The ends lost 1 base at V and 2 bases at J; junction bases unmatched: 2. CDR3 in DNA: TGTGCCAGCAGCTTAGGGACTAGCGGGGGTACCTACGAGCAGTACTTC. Its protein is CASSLGTSGGTYEQYF.

The V call is TRBV11-3, the J call TRBJ2-5, with unresolved D. The CDR3 is made up of 12 amino acids. V lost 2 bases to trimming and J lost 5 bases, with 6 bases between them. CDR1 and CDR2 (germline): SGHNT, YENEEA. The DNA of the CDR3 is TGTGCCAGCAGCTTATCGGAGGAGACCCAGTACTTC. This codes for CASSLSEETQYF. Full variable domain (outside the CDR3, taken from reference TRBV11-3 and TRBJ2-5): EAGVVQSPRYKIIEKKQPVAFWCNPISGHNTLYWYLQNLGQGPELLIRYENEEAVDDSQLPKDRFSAERLKGVDSTLKIQPAELGDSAVYLCASSLSEETQYFGPGTRLLVL.

The rearrangement joins TRBV11-2 to TRBJ2-5; D unclear. The CDR3 has 14 amino acids. Germline-derived CDR1 and CDR2 are SGHAT and FQNNGV. V was cut by 0 bases and J by 2 bases, with 7 bases left in between. For the CDR3, the DNA is TGTGCCAGCAGCTTAGAGCAACCGCAAGAGACCCAGTACTTC. Translated: CASSLEQPQETQYF.

The chain recombines TRBV5-1 with TRBJ1-3; tentatively, D is TRBD1 (5 bases). The CDR3 runs 15 residues. CDR1 and CDR2 from the germline V gene are SGHRS and YFSETQ. V was clipped by 0 bases and J by 3 bases, with 10 bases between them. CDR3 amino acids: CASSLALQGGNTIYF. The CDR3 nucleotides read TGCGCCAGCAGCTTGGCCCTTCAGGGTGGAAACACCATATATTTT. The whole variable domain, filled in from reference TRBV5-1 and TRBJ1-3, reads KAGVTQTPRYLIKTRGQQVTLSCSPISGHRSVSWYQQTPGQGLQFLFEYFSETQRNKGNFPGRFSGRQFSNSRSEMNVSTLELGDSALYLCASSLALQGGNTIYFGEGSWLTVV.

The chain is built from TRBV30 and TRBJ2-7; 8 bases map to TRBD2. CDR1 and CDR2 (germline): GTSNPN, SVGIG (reference sequence). J gave up 0 bases and V 0 bases, and 4 bases lay outside the gene matches. The CDR3 contains 15 residues. The CDR3 sequence: CAWSVERGSSYEQYF. The DNA of the CDR3 is TGTGCCTGGAGTGTAGAGCGGGGGAGCTCCTACGAGCAGTACTTC.

This clone occurred once. Other DNA sequences from this sample encode an identical CDR3 as well. DNA of the CDR3: TGTGCCAGCAGCGTAGAGGGTACTGGAAACACCATATATTTT. Protein: CASSVEGTGNTIYF. V usage is TRBV9 and J usage is TRBJ1-3; D is undetermined. Germline V gives CDR1 SGDLS, CDR2 YYNGEE. The CDR3 covers 14 residues. Trimming pared 0 bases from V and 2 bases from J, leaving 6 bases between.

V usage is TRBV7-2 and J usage is TRBJ1-1, with unresolved D. The germline V gene has CDR1 SGHTA and CDR2 FQGNSA. CDR3 length equals 16 residues. With 2 bases removed from V and 3 bases from J, the gap between germline ends came to 16 bases. CDR3 DNA sequence: TGTGCCAGCAGCTTATTTCAACGCAGGCGGTACACTGAAGCTTTCTTT. Translated: CASSLFQRRRYTEAFF. The whole variable domain, remainder taken from reference TRBV7-2 and TRBJ1-1, is GAGVSQSPSNKVTEKGKDVELRCDPISGHTALYWYRQSLGQGLEFLIYFQGNSAPDKSGLPSDRFSAERTGGSVSTLTIQRTQQEDSAVYLCASSLFQRRRYTEAFFGQGTRLTVV.

V usage is TRBV12-3 or TRBV12-4 and J usage is TRBJ1-2; D uncertain. The CDR3 covers 11 residues. Between the trimmed V and J ends, which lost 6 bases and 8 bases, there was a span of 10 bases. CDR3 nucleotides: TGTGCCAGCAGCATGAGGACCGGCTACACCTTC. This sequence encodes CASSMRTGYTF.

V and J are TRBV30 and TRBJ1-1; 8 bases line up with TRBD1. Germline CDR1 is GTSNPN and CDR2 is SVGIG (reference sequence). The CDR3 is made up of 16 amino acids. The V gene end was trimmed by 0 bases and the J gene end by 4 bases; junction bases not matched to a gene: 10. The CDR3 protein is CAWSVWGTGDSTEAFF. CDR3 sequence (DNA): TGTGCCTGGAGTGTATGGGGGACAGGAGACTCCACTGAAGCTTTCTTT.

This chain uses TRBV7-7 with TRBJ2-2; 9 bases fit TRBD1. Trimming took 1 base from V and 2 from J; bases not matched to a gene: 5. This CDR3 comprises 17 residues. In germline, CDR1 is SSHAT, CDR2 FNYEAQ (reference sequence). The CDR3 region has the DNA TGTGCCAGCAGCTTAGACCGGGACAGGGCCAACACCGGGGAGCTGTTTTTT. Translation: CASSLDRDRANTGELFF. Full variable domain (outside the CDR3, taken from reference TRBV7-7 and TRBJ2-2): GAGVSQSPRYKVTKRGQDVTLRCDPISSHATLYWYQQALGQGPEFLTYFNYEAQPDKSGLPSDRFSAERPEGSISTLTIQRTEQRDSAMYRCASSLDRDRANTGELFFGEGSRLTVL.

This clone was counted only a few times. The rearrangement joins TRBV6-5 to TRBJ1-4; the D is unclear. The CDR3 has 15 amino acids. V lost 5 bases to trimming and J lost 0 bases, with 10 bases between them. The germline V gene has CDR1 MNHEY and CDR2 SVGAGI. The CDR3: CASSTSIATNEKLFF. The DNA of the CDR3 is TGTGCCAGCAGTACCTCAATTGCAACTAATGAAAAACTGTTTTTT.

The V and J genes are TRBV5-6 and TRBJ2-3; 7 positions match TRBD2. Germline V lookup: CDR1 SGHDT, CDR2 YYEEEE. The V gene end was trimmed by 4 bases and the J gene end by 3 bases; junction bases not matched to a gene: 14. The CDR3 consists of 17 residues. The CDR3 reads CASSVLRGRRGTDTQYF. CDR3 nucleotides: TGTGCCAGCAGCGTACTCCGAGGGAGGCGGGGGACAGATACGCAGTATTTT.

The rearrangement joins TRBV5-4 to TRBJ1-6; 9 bases fit TRBD1. Germline V gene data show CDR1 as SGHNT and CDR2 as YYREEE (reference sequence). J lost 5 bases, V lost 3 bases, and 3 bases had no gene match. This CDR3 is 15 amino acids long. The CDR3 is CASSSTGGNNSPLHF. In DNA form, the CDR3 reads TGTGCCAGCAGCTCCACAGGGGGCAATAATTCACCCCTCCACTTT. The full variable domain, rest sourced from reference TRBV5-4 and TRBJ1-6, is ETGVTQSPTHLIKTRGQQVTLRCSSQSGHNTVSWYQQALGQGPQFIFQYYREEENGRGNFPPRFSGLQFPNYSSELNVNALELDDSALYLCASSSTGGNNSPLHFGNGTRLTVT.

The CDR3 sequence: CASSSRLAGSFEQYF. CDR3 coding DNA: TGTGCCAGTAGTTCCCGACTAGCGGGGAGTTTCGAGCAGTACTTC. V usage is TRBV19 and J usage is TRBJ2-7, with 11 positions matching TRBD2. This CDR3 is 15 amino acids long. The germline V gene has CDR1 LNHDA and CDR2 SQIVND (reference sequence). The V and J ends lost 5 bases and 6 bases, in that order; junction bases with no gene match: 9.

V gene TRBV19 combines with J gene TRBJ2-7; TRBD1 aligns across 8 bases. This CDR3 is built from 12 residues. CDR1 and CDR2 (germline): LNHDA, SQIVND (reference sequence). V shed 9 bases, J shed 0 bases, and the junction held 1 base outside the gene matches. The CDR3: CASRGPSYEQYF. The DNA for the CDR3 is TGTGCCAGCAGGGGGCCCTCCTACGAGCAGTACTTC.

Comments on this clone: The sample carries other DNA sequences with the same CDR3. This sequence joins TRBV9 and TRBJ2-7; D remains unclear. This CDR3 spans 14 amino acids. Germline V gene lookup returns CDR1 SGDLS and CDR2 YYNGEE. Deletions cut 0 bases from V and 1 base from J, with 8 bases between. The CDR3 DNA is TGTGCCAGCAGCGTAGGGACGGATTCCTACGAGCAGTACTTC. This codes for CASSVGTDSYEQYF.

This clone was seen a handful of times. The chain has TRBV5-6 and TRBJ2-2; unclear D gene. The germline gives CDR1 SGHDT, CDR2 YYEEEE. The CDR3 spans 13 residues. Trimming pared 0 bases from V and 2 bases from J, leaving 2 bases between. CDR3 amino acids: CASSLANTGELFF. The CDR3 DNA follows: TGTGCCAGCAGCTTGGCAAACACCGGGGAGCTGTTTTTT.

This chain links TRBV18 with TRBJ2-3, with 8 bases matching TRBD2. The CDR3 length is 14 residues. Germline trimming cut 11 bases from V and 3 bases from J; bases unmatched to any gene: 10. From germline, CDR1 is KGHSH and CDR2 LQKENI. This CDR3 reads CAVRGSGGTDTQYF. The CDR3 nucleotides are TGTGCCGTTCGCGGGAGCGGGGGAACAGATACGCAGTATTTT.

This chain connects TRBV30 to TRBJ1-1, with D unresolved. CDR1 is GTSNPN, CDR2 SVGIG, per germline (reference sequence). The CDR3 spans 14 residues. V was pared by 0 bases and J by 3 bases, with 11 bases between. CDR3 residues: CAWSVLAGDTEAFF. CDR3 nucleotide sequence: TGTGCCTGGAGTGTACTGGCGGGTGACACTGAAGCTTTCTTT.

To note about this clone: Other nucleotide sequences in the sample specify the same CDR3. The CDR3 sequence: CASSPSGGYEQYF. The DNA for the CDR3 is TGTGCCAGCAGCCCCTCCGGGGGATACGAGCAGTACTTC. The J gene is TRBJ2-7, the V gene TRBV3-1 (or the pseudogene TRBV3-2), with D perhaps TRBD2 (6 bases). This CDR3 contains 13 residues. Germline CDR1 reads LGHDT; CDR2 reads YNNKEL (reference sequence). Trimming stripped 4 bases from V and 4 bases from J, with 11 bases between.

V gene TRBV24-1 combines with J gene TRBJ1-1; D remains ambiguous. Per the germline V gene, CDR1 is KGHDR and CDR2 is SFDVKD. Deletions cut 9 bases from V and 1 base from J, with 14 bases between. The CDR3 is 14 residues long. The CDR3 sequence is CATGRRRQNTEAFF. The CDR3 DNA reads TGTGCCACCGGAAGAAGACGGCAGAACACTGAAGCTTTCTTT.

This chain joins TRBV3-1 (or the pseudogene TRBV3-2) and TRBJ2-6; D might be TRBD2 (6 bases). CDR3 length: 19 residues. Germline CDR1 reads LGHDT; CDR2 reads YNNKEL (reference sequence). V was shortened by 3 bases and J by 2 bases, with 20 bases between the two germline ends. DNA for the CDR3: TGTGCCAGCAGCCAGATCGTTTTGGGGGGTCCCCCTGGGGCCAACGTCCTGACTTTC. Translating it yields CASSQIVLGGPPGANVLTF.

This clone has just one count. The chain couples TRBV19 to TRBJ2-7; TRBD1 is a possible D gene (6 bases). CDR3 length: 14 residues. Germline CDR1 LNHDA, CDR2 SQIVND (reference sequence). V lost 2 bases and J lost 4, with 12 bases in between. This CDR3 is CASSIQGQKYEQYF. The CDR3 nucleotides read TGTGCCAGTAGTATACAGGGGCAGAAATACGAGCAGTACTTC.